This T cell receptor (beta chain) is drawn from a study of shared clonotypes between healthy human individuals. This table comes from immunoSEQ multiplex PCR, and its TCRdb copy is limited to in-frame clones, with some not included. The sample yields roughly 2.5 million clones, approximately 92% seen once. The CDR3 runs 15 residues. Looked up from germline, CDR1 is MGHRA and CDR2 is YSYEKL. V lost 4 bases to trimming and J lost 5 bases; unmatched junction nucleotides: 6. The receptor's source is a man between 18 and 29 years old in good health. The rearrangement uses TRBV4-1 and TRBJ2-2, with 8 bases that match TRBD2. The sequencing input was naive CD4+ T cells sorted from blood. Subset denoted: CD45RA+ positively selected. Here the CDR3 DNA reads TGCGCCAGCAGCCCCCGTGGCGGGAGGACCGGGGAGCTGTTTTTT. Its translation is CASSPRGGRTGELFF.